This T cell receptor beta chain derives from a study of patients and donors after allogeneic stem cell transplantation. TCRdb processed the RT-PCR reads anew with MiXCR; each CDR3 protein has one entry. The profile shows approximately 140,000 distinct CDR3 sequences, 30% to 45% of them singletons. The V end lost 1 base, the J end lost 7 bases, and 17 bases lay between the germline ends. The CDR3 is 16 amino acids. The germline CDR1 and CDR2 sequences are SEHNR and FQNEAQ (reference sequence). This clonotype was found a few times. The sequence was collected from a human donor who was either an allogeneic HSCT recipient or a stem cell or donor lymphocyte infusion donor (not recorded which). It is not recorded whose cells these are; they may come from a transplant donor. The chain joins TRBV7-9 to TRBJ2-1; tentatively, D is TRBD1 or TRBD2 (6 bases each). The sequenced sample consisted of blood, either unsorted or a sorted T cell fraction (not recorded which). CDR3 bases: TGTGCCAGCAGCTTAGTGACGGGGGCGGCTAAAAATGAGCAGTTCTTC. It codes for CASSLVTGAAKNEQFF.